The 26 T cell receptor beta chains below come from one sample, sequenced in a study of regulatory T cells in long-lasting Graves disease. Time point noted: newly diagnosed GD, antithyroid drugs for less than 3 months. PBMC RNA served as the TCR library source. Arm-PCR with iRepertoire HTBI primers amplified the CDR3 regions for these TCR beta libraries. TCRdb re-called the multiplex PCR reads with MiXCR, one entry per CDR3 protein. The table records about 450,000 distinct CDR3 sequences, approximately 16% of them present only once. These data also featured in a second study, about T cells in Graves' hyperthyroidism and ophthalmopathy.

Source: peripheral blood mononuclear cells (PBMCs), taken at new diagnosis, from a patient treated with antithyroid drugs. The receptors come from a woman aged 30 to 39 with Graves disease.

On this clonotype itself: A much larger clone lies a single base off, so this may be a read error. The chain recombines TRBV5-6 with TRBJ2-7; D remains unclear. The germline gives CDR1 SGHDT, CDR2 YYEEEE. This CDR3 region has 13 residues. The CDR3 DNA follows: TGTGCCAGCAGACCTTCGATAGGCCACGAGCCGTACTTC. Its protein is CASRPSIGHEPYF.

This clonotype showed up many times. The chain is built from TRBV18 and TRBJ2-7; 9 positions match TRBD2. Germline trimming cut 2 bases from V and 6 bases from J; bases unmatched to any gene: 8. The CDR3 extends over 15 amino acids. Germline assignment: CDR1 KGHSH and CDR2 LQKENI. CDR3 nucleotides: TGTGCCAGCTCACCAGAGGCGGGAGGGGTTCGCGAGCAGTACTTC. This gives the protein CASSPEAGGVREQYF.

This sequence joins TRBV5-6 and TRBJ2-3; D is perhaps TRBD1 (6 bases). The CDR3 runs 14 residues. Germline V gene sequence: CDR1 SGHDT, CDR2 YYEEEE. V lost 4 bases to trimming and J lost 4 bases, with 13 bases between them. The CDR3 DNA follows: TGTGCCAGCAGCACAAGTAGGGGGTCAGATACGCAGTATTTT. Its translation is CASSTSRGSDTQYF.

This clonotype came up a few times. The CDR3 loop reads CASSQVGNSPLHF. CDR3 DNA: TGTGCCAGCAGCCAAGTCGGGAATTCACCCCTCCACTTT. This chain links TRBV14 with TRBJ1-6; the D is unclear. The germline V gene has CDR1 SGHDN and CDR2 FVKESK. V was clipped by 1 base and J by 7 bases, with 5 bases between them. The CDR3 runs to 13 residues.

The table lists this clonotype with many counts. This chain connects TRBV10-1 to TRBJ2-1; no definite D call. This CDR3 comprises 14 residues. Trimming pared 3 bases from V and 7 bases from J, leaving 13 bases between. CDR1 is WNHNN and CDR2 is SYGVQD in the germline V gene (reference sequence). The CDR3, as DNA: TGCGCCAGCAGTGACTCCAGTTCGGTAAATGAGCAGTTCTTC. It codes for CASSDSSSVNEQFF.

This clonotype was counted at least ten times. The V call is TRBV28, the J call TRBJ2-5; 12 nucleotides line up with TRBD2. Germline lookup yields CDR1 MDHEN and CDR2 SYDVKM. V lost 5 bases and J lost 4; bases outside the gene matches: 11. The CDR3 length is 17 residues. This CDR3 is CASSPPTRLAGVETQYF. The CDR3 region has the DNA TGTGCCAGCAGTCCCCCAACGAGACTAGCGGGAGTAGAGACCCAGTACTTC.

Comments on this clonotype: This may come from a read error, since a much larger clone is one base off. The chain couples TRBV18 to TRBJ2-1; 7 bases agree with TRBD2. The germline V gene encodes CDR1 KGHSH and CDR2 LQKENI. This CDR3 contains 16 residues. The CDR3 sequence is CANSPGTTPSYNEQFF. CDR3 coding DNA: TGTGCCAACTCACCCGGGACTACCCCCTCCTACAATGAGCAGTTCTTC. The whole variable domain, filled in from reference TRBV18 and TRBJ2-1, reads NAGVMQNPRHLVRRRGQEARLRCSPMKGHSHVYWYRQLPEEGLKFMVYLQKENIIDESGMPKERFSAEFPKEGPSILRIQQVVRGDSAAYFCANSPGTTPSYNEQFFGPGTRLTVL.

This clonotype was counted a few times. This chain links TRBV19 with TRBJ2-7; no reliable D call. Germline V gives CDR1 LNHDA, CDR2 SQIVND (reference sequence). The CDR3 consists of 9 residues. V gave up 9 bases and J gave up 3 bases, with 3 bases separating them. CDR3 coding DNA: TGTGCCAGCGACTACGAGCAGTACTTC. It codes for CASDYEQYF.

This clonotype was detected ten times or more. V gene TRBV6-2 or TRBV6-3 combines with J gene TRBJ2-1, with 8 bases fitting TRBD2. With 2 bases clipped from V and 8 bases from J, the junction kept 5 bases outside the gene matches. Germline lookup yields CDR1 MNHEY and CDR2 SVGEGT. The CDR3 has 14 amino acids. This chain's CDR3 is CASSYRTSSDEQFF. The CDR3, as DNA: TGTGCCAGCAGTTACAGGACTAGCTCCGATGAGCAGTTCTTC.

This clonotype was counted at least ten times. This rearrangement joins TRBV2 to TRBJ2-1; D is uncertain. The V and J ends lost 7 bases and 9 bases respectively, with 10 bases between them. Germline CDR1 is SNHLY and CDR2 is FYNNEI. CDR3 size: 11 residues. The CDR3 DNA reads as TGTGCCAGCAACGGTGGCGTTGAGCAGTTCTTC. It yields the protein CASNGGVEQFF. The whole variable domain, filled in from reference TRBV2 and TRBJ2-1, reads EPEVTQTPSHQVTQMGQEVILRCVPISNHLYFYWYRQILGQKVEFLVSFYNNEISEKSEIFDDQFSVERPDGSNFTLKIRSTKLEDSAMYFCASNGGVEQFFGPGTRLTVL.

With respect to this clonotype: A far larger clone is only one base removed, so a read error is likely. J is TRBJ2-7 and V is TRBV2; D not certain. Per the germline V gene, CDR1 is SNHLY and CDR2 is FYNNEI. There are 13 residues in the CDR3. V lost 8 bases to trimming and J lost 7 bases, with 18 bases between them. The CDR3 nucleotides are TGTGCCAGCCCCCGAGGACGATACAATGAGCAGTACTTC. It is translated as CASPRGRYNEQYF.

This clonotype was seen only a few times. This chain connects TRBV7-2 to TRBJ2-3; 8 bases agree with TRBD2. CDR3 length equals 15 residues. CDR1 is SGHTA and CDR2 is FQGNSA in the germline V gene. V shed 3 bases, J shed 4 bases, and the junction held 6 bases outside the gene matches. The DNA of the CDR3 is TGTGCCAGCAGCTTCACGGGAGGGGTCCCAGATACGCAGTATTTT. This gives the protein CASSFTGGVPDTQYF.

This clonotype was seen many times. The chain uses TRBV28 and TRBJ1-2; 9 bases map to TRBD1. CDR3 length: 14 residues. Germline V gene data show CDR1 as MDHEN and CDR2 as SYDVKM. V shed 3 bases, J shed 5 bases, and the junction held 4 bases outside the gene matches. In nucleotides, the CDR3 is TGTGCCAGCAGTTTGGGACAGGGAAGATATGGCTACACCTTC. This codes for CASSLGQGRYGYTF.

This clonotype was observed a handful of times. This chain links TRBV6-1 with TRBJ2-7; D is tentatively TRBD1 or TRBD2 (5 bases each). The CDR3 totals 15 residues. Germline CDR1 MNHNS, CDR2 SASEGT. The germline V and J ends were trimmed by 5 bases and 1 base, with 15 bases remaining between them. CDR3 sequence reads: CASSQGDQGSYEQYF. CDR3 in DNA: TGTGCCAGCAGTCAGGGAGATCAAGGTTCCTACGAGCAGTACTTC.

Written as DNA, the CDR3 is TGTGCCAGCAGCTTAAACAGGGGAACCTCCTACGAGCAGTACTTC. Translating it yields CASSLNRGTSYEQYF. The chain combines TRBV11-2 with TRBJ2-7; 7 positions match TRBD1. V was pared by 2 bases and J by 0 bases, with 4 bases of the junction left unmatched. Germline-derived CDR1 and CDR2 are SGHAT and FQNNGV. This CDR3 region has 15 residues.

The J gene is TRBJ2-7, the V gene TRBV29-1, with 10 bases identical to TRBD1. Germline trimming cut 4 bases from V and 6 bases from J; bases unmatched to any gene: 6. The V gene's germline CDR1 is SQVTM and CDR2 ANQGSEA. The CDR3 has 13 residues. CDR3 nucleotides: TGCAGCGTTGGGACAGGGGGATTATTCGAGCAGTACTTC. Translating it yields CSVGTGGLFEQYF.

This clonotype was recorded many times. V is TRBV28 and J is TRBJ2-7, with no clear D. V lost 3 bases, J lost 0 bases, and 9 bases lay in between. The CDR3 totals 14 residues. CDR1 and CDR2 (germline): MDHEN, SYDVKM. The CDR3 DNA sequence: TGTGCCAGCAGTTTTTGGGATACCTCCTACGAGCAGTACTTC. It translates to CASSFWDTSYEQYF. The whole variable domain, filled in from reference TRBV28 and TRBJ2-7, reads DVKVTQSSRYLVKRTGEKVFLECVQDMDHENMFWYRQDPGLGLRLIYFSYDVKMKEKGDIPEGYSVSREKKERFSLILESASTNQTSMYLCASSFWDTSYEQYFGPGTRLTVT.

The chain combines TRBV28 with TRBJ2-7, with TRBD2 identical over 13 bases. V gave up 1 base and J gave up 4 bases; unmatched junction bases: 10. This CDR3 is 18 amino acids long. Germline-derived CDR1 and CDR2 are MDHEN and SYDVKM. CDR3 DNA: TGTGCCAGCAGTTTATTTGTGACTAGCGGGAGGCCGCCGTACGAGCAGTACTTC. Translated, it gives CASSLFVTSGRPPYEQYF.

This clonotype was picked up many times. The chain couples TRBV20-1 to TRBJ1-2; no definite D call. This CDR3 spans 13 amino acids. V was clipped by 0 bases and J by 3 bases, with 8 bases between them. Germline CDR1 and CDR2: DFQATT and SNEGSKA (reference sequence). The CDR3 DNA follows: TGCAGTGCTAGAGACAGTGGACACTATGGCTACACCTTC. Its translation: CSARDSGHYGYTF.

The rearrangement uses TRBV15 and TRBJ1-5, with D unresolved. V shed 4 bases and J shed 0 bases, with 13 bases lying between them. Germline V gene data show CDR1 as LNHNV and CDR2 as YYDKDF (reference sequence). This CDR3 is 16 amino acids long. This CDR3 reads CATSIPLNYSNQPQHF. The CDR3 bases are TGTGCCACCAGCATCCCCCTAAACTATAGCAATCAGCCCCAGCATTTT.

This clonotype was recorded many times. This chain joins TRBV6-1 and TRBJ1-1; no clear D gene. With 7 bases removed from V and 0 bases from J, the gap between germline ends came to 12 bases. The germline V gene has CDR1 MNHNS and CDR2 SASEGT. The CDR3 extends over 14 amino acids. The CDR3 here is CASTPDGMNTEAFF. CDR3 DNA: TGTGCCAGCACCCCGGACGGAATGAACACTGAAGCTTTCTTT.

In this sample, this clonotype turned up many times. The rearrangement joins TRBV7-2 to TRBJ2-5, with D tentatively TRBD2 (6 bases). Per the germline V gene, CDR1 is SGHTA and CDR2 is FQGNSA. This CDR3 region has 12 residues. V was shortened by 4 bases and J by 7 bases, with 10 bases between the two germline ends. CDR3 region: CASSSLAGTQYF. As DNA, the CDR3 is TGTGCCAGCAGCTCACTAGCTGGGACCCAGTACTTC.

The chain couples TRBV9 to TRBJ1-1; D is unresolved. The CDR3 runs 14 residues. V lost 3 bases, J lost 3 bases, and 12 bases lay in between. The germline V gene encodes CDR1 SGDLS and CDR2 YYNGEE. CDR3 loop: CASSAGVGYTEAFF. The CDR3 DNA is TGTGCCAGCAGCGCCGGGGTGGGATACACTGAAGCTTTCTTT.

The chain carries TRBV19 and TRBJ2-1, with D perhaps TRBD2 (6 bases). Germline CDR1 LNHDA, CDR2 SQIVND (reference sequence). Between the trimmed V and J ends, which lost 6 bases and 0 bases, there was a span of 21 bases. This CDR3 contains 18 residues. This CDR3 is CASRRVGGAGSSYNEQFF. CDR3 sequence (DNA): TGTGCCAGTAGGAGAGTCGGAGGGGCAGGGAGCTCCTACAATGAGCAGTTCTTC.

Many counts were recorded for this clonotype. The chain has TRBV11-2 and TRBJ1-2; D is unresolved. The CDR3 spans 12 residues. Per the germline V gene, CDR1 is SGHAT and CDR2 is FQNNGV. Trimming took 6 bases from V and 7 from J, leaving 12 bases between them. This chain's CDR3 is CASRLKGGGYTF. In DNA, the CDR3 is TGTGCCAGCAGACTCAAGGGAGGTGGCTACACCTTC.

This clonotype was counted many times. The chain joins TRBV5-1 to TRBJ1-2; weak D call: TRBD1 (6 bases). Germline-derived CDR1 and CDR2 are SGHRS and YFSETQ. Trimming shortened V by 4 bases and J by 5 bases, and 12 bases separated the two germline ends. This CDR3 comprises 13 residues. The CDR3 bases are TGCGCCAGCAGCACTTCAACAGGGTATGGCTACACCTTC. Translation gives CASSTSTGYGYTF.